This TCR beta chain was recorded in a study of OX40 agonist ivuxolimab in advanced cancers. The wider study: Of mixed ages from about 23 to 90 and averaging about 56 years, the group was over 80% male. Enrollees could have had prior anti-PD-1, anti-PD-L1 or anti-CTLA-4 therapy, which 35% to 40% had received. The study, taken as a whole, reports: With doses of 0.1 to 3.0 mg/kg, CD4+ and CD8+ blood T cells had undergone clonal expansion by week 6. Partly responding patients at 0.1-3.0 mg/kg showed some of the smallest clonal expansion.

Concerning this clone itself: Antigen: not known.

Clones were read by immunoSEQ multiplex PCR, and TCRdb kept only the in-frame ones, dropping some. The data show 77,000 or so clones, 85% to 95% seen once. V lost 7 bases, J lost 6 bases, and 10 bases lay in between. This CDR3 is 11 amino acids long. Germline CDR1 reads MNHNS; CDR2 reads SASEGT. The source was CD4+ or CD8+ T cells sorted from blood, collected in a trial of the OX40 agonist ivuxolimab. This clonotype originated in an adult with an advanced solid tumor such as melanoma, head and neck, liver or kidney cancer. The chain has TRBV6-1 and TRBJ2-7, with D maybe TRBD2 (5 bases). CDR3 DNA sequence: TGTGCCAGCACAGCGGTAGTCGAGCAGTACTTC. Its protein is CASTAVVEQYF.